The subject of this entry is one T cell receptor (beta chain). Its antigen is currently unknown. Assay: immunoSEQ multiplex PCR; the TCRdb copy retains only in-frame clones and omits some. The sample records approximately 100,000 clones, roughly 91% being singletons. The data derive from a study of T cell responses to AZD1222 COVID-19 vaccine. Broader study findings: Reports say nearly half of spike-specific TCRs go after unmutated variant regions. At baseline, just a handful of AZD1222 recipients tested seropositive. With dominance at 160-218 and 743-854, vaccine-associated CD4 TCRs spanned spike.

CDR1 and CDR2 from the germline V gene are SGHKS and YYEKEE (reference sequence). V lost 0 bases, J lost 0 bases, and 9 bases lay in between. This CDR3 region has 16 residues. This chain uses TRBV5-5 with TRBJ2-2; TRBD2 is a possible D gene (6 bases). The sequence was collected from an adult in good health. The specimen comprised peripheral blood, sampled on day 0 of AZD1222 vaccination. The CDR3 loop reads CASSLVPGANTGELFF. CDR3 in DNA: TGTGCCAGCAGCTTGGTTCCGGGGGCGAACACCGGGGAGCTGTTTTTT.